Detailed here is one TCR beta chain. This clonotype was seen only a few times. Its cognate antigen has yet to be identified. Base-call qualities are not available, and no considerably larger clone is one nucleotide away. The instrument was an Illumina HiSeq 2500. Quantitative 5'-RACE with molecular barcodes was used to prepare TCR beta libraries. Per the original workflow: A new computational method based on a probabilistic model of VDJ rearrangement was used to identify disease-linked TCR variants. TCRdb reanalyzed the raw reads on its own, using fastp at Q25 for trimming and MiXCR for clone calling, and kept in-frame beta chains. Rows with a matching CDR3 protein are joined into one entry that keeps the most common DNA and genes. These V and J calls derive from TCRdb rather than the authors' analysis. This sample has roughly 230,000 distinct CDR3 sequences in its table, and under 20% of those were observed once. Jointly, the top ten make up around a third of the sample.

The sample belongs to a study of CD8 T cells in ankylosing spondylitis listed by TCRdb under 2017. Looking at the study overall: T cell receptor beta repertoires were profiled in healthy donors and ankylosing spondylitis patients so that disease-linked TCR variants could be found. Peripheral blood samples were taken, and synovial fluid was additionally collected from ankylosing spondylitis patients. The whole study cohort included 108 healthy donors and roughly 24 ankylosing spondylitis patients.

Between the V and J ends, shortened by 1 base and 5 bases respectively, the junction contains 14 bases. The CDR3 measures 16 amino acids from cysteine to phenylalanine. Here the CDR3 DNA is all that survives: 48 bases in frame from base 1. CDR1 KGHSY and CDR2 FQNENV are derived from the germline V gene. Summary of the overall study and its limitations: Some TCR beta motif variants had previously been reported in synovial fluid and blood of reactive arthritis patients, which suggested common disease-initiation mechanisms. In peripheral blood, the disease-linked clones were found at relatively low frequencies and had a CD8+ phenotype. The disease-linked clones were reported to be significantly enriched in matched synovial fluid samples from ankylosing spondylitis patients. Blood from ankylosing spondylitis patients appeared to be characterized by a TCR beta motif made up of eight highly homologous amino acid variants.

Recombination joined TRBV16 with TRBJ1-4; the D region possibly corresponds to TRBD1 (6 bases align). This receptor was taken from a male donor with ankylosing spondylitis or in good health (not recorded which). The source material was blood, either unsorted or a sorted T cell fraction (not recorded which). For the CDR3, the sequence is CASSQFSTGSNEKLFF. The nucleotides are TGTGCCAGCAGCCAATTTTCGACAGGATCGAATGAAAAACTGTTTTTT.